The rows below give T cell receptor beta chains drawn from one sample of a study of cytomegalovirus exposure and HLA in healthy donors. Generated by immunoSEQ multiplex PCR, the TCRdb table keeps only in-frame clones and is missing some. The data hold about 110,000 clones, with less than 80% observed a single time. Specimen: PBMCs. The receptor source for this set is a woman aged 40 to 50 in good health and CMV-seronegative. CDR3s include the opening cysteine and the closing phenylalanine or tryptophan. A D gene is named only where the DNA matches it firmly. Size tells how often a clone was seen (once, few, many) or the class of an expanded clone, and some rows leave it out.

d_call clone_size j_call v_call cdr3_nt cdr3_aa
TRBD2 - TRBJ2-7 TRBV7-2 TGTGCCAGCAGCTACGGGACTAGCGGCACCTACGAGCAGTACTTC CASSYGTSGTYEQYF
- - TRBJ2-3 TRBV15 TGTGCCACCAGCAGAGCGCGGGACCGTCCCGATACGCAGTATTTT CATSRARDRPDTQYF
TRBD1 - TRBJ1-2 TRBV5-6 TGTGCCAGCAGCTTGGCAGGGACAGCTAACTATGGCTACACCTTC CASSLAGTANYGYTF
- - TRBJ2-7 TRBV15 TGTGCCACCAGCAGAGACCAGACTCCTGGCCACGAGCAGTACTTC CATSRDQTPGHEQYF
TRBD1 - TRBJ1-2 TRBV7-9 TGTGCCAGCAGCCCGGGACAGGCCTTCTATGGCTACACCTTC CASSPGQAFYGYTF
TRBD2 - TRBJ2-1 TRBV5-4 TGTGCCAGCAGAGCGGGGAGGGGTCTCGATGAGCAGTTCTTC CASRAGRGLDEQFF
TRBD1 - TRBJ1-1 TRBV29-1 TGCAGCGTTTCCCGGGACAGTAAGAACACTGAAGCTTTCTTT CSVSRDSKNTEAFF
- once TRBJ2-7 TRBV18 TGTGCCAGCTCACAAAAGGCGGTTGAGGGTTACGAGCAGTACTTC CASSQKAVEGYEQYF
TRBD2 - TRBJ2-3 TRBV5-4 TGTGCCAGCAGGTTGACTAGCGGGACCACAGATACGCAGTATTTT CASRLTSGTTDTQYF
TRBD2 - TRBJ2-1 TRBV4-2 TGTGCCAGCAGCCAAGAGTTAGCGGGAGCCTACAATGAGCAGTTCTTC CASSQELAGAYNEQFF
- - TRBJ2-2 TRBV18 TGTGCCAGCTCCCTAAGACAGGTCAACACCGGGGAGCTGTTTTTT CASSLRQVNTGELFF
- - TRBJ2-2 TRBV7-9 TGTGCCAGCAGCCTAATTATATCCGGGGAGCTGTTTTTT CASSLIISGELFF
- - TRBJ2-5 TRBV7-2 TGTGCCAGCAGCTTAGCCCGTGGCGAGACCCAGTACTTC CASSLARGETQYF